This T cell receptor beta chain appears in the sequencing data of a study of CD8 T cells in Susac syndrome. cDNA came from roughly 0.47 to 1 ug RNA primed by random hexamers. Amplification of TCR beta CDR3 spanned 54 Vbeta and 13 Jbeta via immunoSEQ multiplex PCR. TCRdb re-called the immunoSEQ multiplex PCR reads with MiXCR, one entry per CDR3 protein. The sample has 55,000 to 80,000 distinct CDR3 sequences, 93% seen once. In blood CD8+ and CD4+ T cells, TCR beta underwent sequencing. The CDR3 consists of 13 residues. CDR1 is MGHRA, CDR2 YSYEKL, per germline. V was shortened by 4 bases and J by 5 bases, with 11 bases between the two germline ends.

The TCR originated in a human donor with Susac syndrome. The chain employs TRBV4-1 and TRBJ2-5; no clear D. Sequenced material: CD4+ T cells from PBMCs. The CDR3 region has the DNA TGCGCCAGCAGCCGGGGAATCAGGGAGACCCAGTACTTC. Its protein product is CASSRGIRETQYF.